Below, one T cell receptor beta chain is given with its context. This clonotype was detected ten times or more. Its target antigen remains unknown. It has no much larger one-base neighbor in the sample; base qualities were not kept. Read against the paper, the sample's treatment or condition label means: live attenuated yellow fever vaccine strain. At each blood-draw timepoint, two biological replicates of bulk PBMCs were obtained. A standard Ficoll-Paque protocol was used to isolate PBMCs from peripheral blood. TriZol was used to extract RNA from bulk PBMCs, from CD4 and CD8 fractions, and from dextramer-positive and dextramer-negative fractions. Data came from an Illumina NovaSeq 6000. Synthesis of TCR cDNA relied on 5'RACE template switching, a step that introduced a universal primer site along with unique molecular identifiers. Priming for cDNA synthesis came from both the TCR alpha and TCR beta constant segments. Library amplification involved two PCR steps, and the second step added sample barcodes and sequencing adapters. Libraries were sequenced on Illumina HiSeq 2500 (2x100 bp) or NovaSeq (2x150 bp). Per the source publication's procedure: Demultiplexing of reads and collapsing into UMI consensus sequences were performed with MIGEC, and V(D)J alignment was carried out with MiXCR. Using edgeR on replicate PBMC samples, clonotypes were called vaccine-responding if FDR was below 0.01 and the log2 fold change was above 5 up to day 15. Each bulk clonotype was labeled CD4 or CD8 based on which sequenced repertoire, CD4 or CD8, contained the clonotype at higher abundance. The public sequencing data were trimmed at Q25 with fastp and processed into clonotypes with MiXCR by TCRdb, which kept only in-frame beta chains. Rows matching on CDR3 protein sequence are summarized as one entry with the most common DNA and genes. Clone size and V and J calls follow TCRdb, not the original study. The sample table contains a few hundred thousand distinct CDR3 sequences; only one count was recorded for almost 4% of them. Jointly, the top ten make up 24% of the sample.

These data come from a study of T cells after yellow fever vaccination (dated by TCRdb to the late 2010s). Broadly, across the study: The SMART-Seq v4 Ultra Low Input RNA kit was used to prepare libraries from fractions with low cell numbers. Bulk PBMC replicates and cell subsets were isolated from blood drawn at multiple timepoints before and after both primary and secondary immunization. To follow T-cell clones before and after primary and booster YFV17D yellow fever vaccination, bulk TCR alpha and beta repertoires were sequenced over time. Two healthy male donors made up the cohort, one aged 18 to 29 years and the other aged 30 to 40 years. Beyond this particular receptor, the publication reports: Because abundant contaminating clonotypes from the bulk population could be contained in FACS-sorted repertoires, computational filtering was required. A small share of clonotypes occurred in both CD4 and CD8 compartments, likely arising from convergent recombination. Because the study included only a couple of donors, the extent to which the findings can be generalized is limited. Most clones expanded after primary vaccination were re-detected after the booster (approximately 96% of CD4 and around 88% of CD8), suggesting broad memory maintenance. Compared with the primary T-cell response, the secondary T-cell response was weaker but faster, peaking on day 5 rather than day 15.

From the cysteine through the phenylalanine, the CDR3 covers 12 amino acids. Solely the CDR3 DNA is kept, with 36 bases framed from the first base. Trimming costs V 2 bases and J 5 bases, and their ends lie 9 bases apart. Per the germline V gene, SQVTM is the CDR1 and ANQGSEA is the CDR2. The sequence is built from TRBV29-1 and TRBJ2-5; the D gene assignment is ambiguous. This sample comprised PBMCs, obtained 5 days after the yellow fever booster vaccination. The clonotype originates from a man younger than 30 who received the YFV17D yellow fever vaccine. The sequenced DNA is TGCAGCGTTGAACGGTCGGGTGAGACCCAGTACTTC. Translated, this gives CSVERSGETQYF.